The T cell receptor (beta chain) under discussion was sequenced for a study of long-term antiretroviral therapy in people with HIV. Runs used v3.0 of the immunoSEQ assay and were done at survey level. Profiling relied on immunoSEQ multiplex PCR, and the TCRdb table lists in-frame clones only, not all of them. The sample carries tens of thousands of clones, 70% to 90% recorded once. The CDR3 is 10 residues long. Trimming pared 2 bases from V and 14 bases from J, leaving 7 bases between. Germline values: CDR1 KGHSH, CDR2 LQKENI. This receptor was identified in a man between 60 and 75 years old with HIV. J is TRBJ2-1 and V is TRBV18; TRBD2 might be the D (6 bases). This specimen was unsorted PBMCs, taken 1.3 years after starting antiretroviral therapy. CDR3 region: CASSPGGEFF. The CDR3 DNA reads TGTGCCAGCTCACCAGGAGGGGAGTTCTTC. The full variable domain, with the rest looked up from reference TRBV18 and TRBJ2-1, is NAGVMQNPRHLVRRRGQEARLRCSPMKGHSHVYWYRQLPEEGLKFMVYLQKENIIDESGMPKERFSAEFPKEGPSILRIQQVVRGDSAAYFCASSPGGEFFGPGTRLTVL.